This T cell receptor beta chain was sequenced for a study of blood T cell repertoires in COVID-19. Study-wide background: Sources were T cells, B-cell-depleted T cells, or PBMCs; the material itself was cDNA or gDNA.

The CDR3 contains 15 residues. J was trimmed by 0 bases and V by 3 bases; bases with no gene match: 3. Germline assignment: CDR1 SGHKS and CDR2 YYEKEE (reference sequence). In the source study's methods: Reference gene primer amplification in the assay estimated nucleated cell counts. The assay was immunoSEQ multiplex PCR, and TCRdb's table has in-frame clones only and misses some. The DNA was the basis for D and trimming; V, J and clone size are from that table. This sample has approximately 300,000 clones; over 75% occur once, and the top ten carry 4%. The rearrangement joins TRBV5-5 to TRBJ1-5; 7 bases map to TRBD1. Sequenced material: peripheral blood. This TCR came from a woman in her forties or fifties with active or convalescent COVID-19. The CDR3 region has the DNA TGTGCCAGCAGCTCCGGGACAGTTAGCAATCAGCCCCAGCATTTT. This translates into CASSSGTVSNQPQHF.